This TCR beta chain was recovered during a study of blood T cell repertoires in COVID-19. Study information: In each case, the material was cDNA or gDNA derived from T cells, B-cell-depleted T cells, or PBMCs.

This CDR3 has 15 residues. Here immunoSEQ multiplex PCR was the method, and the copy in TCRdb shows in-frame clones only, minus some. The data hold about 200,000 clones, with 60% to 85% observed a single time. This clone was counted only a few times. What was sequenced was peripheral blood. This chain links TRBV21-1 with TRBJ2-1; the table's D gene call, TRBD1, was not cross checked with the DNA. TRBV21-1 has pseudogene status. This TCR was sampled from a woman aged 70-85 years with acute or convalescent COVID-19. CDR3 bases: TGTGCCAGCAGCAATTCACAGGGCTCATTGGATGAGCAGTTCTTC. Translation: CASSNSQGSLDEQFF.